The rows below give T cell receptor beta chains drawn from one sample of a study of blood T cell repertoires in COVID-19. The data were produced by immunoSEQ multiplex PCR, yet TCRdb's version contains in-frame clones alone and is incomplete. The data show approximately 50,000 clones, 85% seen once. The specimen was peripheral blood. These receptors came from a man aged 55 to 70 with acute or convalescent COVID-19. The CDR3 runs from the conserved cysteine through the conserved F or W. Fields, in order: V gene, J gene, D gene, clone size, CDR3 protein, CDR3 DNA. A D gene is named only where the DNA matches it firmly. The listing skips clone size in some rows; elsewhere it reads once, few, many or a size class.

>TRBV30|TRBJ1-1|TRBD1|-
CAWASPGGYTAFF
TGTGCCTGGGCGAGTCCAGGGGGCTATACGGCTTTCTTT
>TRBV5-1|TRBJ2-1|TRBD2|-
CASSFGGLAGGYNEQFF
TGCGCCAGCAGCTTTGGGGGACTAGCGGGAGGGTACAATGAGCAGTTCTTC
>TRBV2|TRBJ1-1|-|-
CASSPGLENTEAFF
TGTGCCAGCAGCCCGGGACTAGAGAACACTGAAGCTTTCTTT
>TRBV30|TRBJ2-1|-|-
CAWSRRTGMADEQFF
TGTGCCTGGAGTCGAAGAACAGGAATGGCAGATGAGCAGTTCTTC
>TRBV19|TRBJ2-1|TRBD2|-
CASSLRTSGQYNEQFF
TGTGCCAGTAGTCTTCGGACTAGCGGACAATACAATGAGCAGTTCTTC
>TRBV9|TRBJ2-7|-|-
CASSVLPGTTYEQYF
TGTGCCAGCAGCGTTCTACCGGGAACCACCTACGAGCAGTACTTC
>TRBV7-6|TRBJ2-7|-|-
CASSLLSSDNSYEQYF
TGTGCCAGCAGCTTACTTTCAAGCGATAACTCCTACGAGCAGTACTTC
>TRBV7-9|TRBJ2-5|-|-
CASSQMGEGRRETQYF
TGTGCCAGCAGCCAAATGGGTGAAGGGAGGAGAGAGACCCAGTACTTC
>TRBV7-3|TRBJ2-1|-|-
CASSLRALSGRGSNEQFF
TGTGCCAGCAGCTTAAGGGCCTTGAGTGGGCGTGGCAGCAATGAGCAGTTCTTC
>TRBV24-1|TRBJ2-2|TRBD2|-
CATKGPGLAGGAGELFF
TGTGCCACCAAAGGTCCGGGACTAGCGGGAGGGGCCGGGGAGCTGTTTTTT
>TRBV19|TRBJ1-3|-|few
CASKDRLSGNTIYF
TGTGCCAGTAAAGACAGACTCTCTGGAAACACCATATATTTT
>TRBV28|TRBJ1-2|-|-
CASSPPTAGNGYTF
TGTGCCAGCAGTCCCCCCACGGCGGGGAATGGCTACACCTTC
>TRBV11-2|TRBJ2-7|-|-
CASSSIRQNSYEQYF
TGTGCCAGCAGCTCCATAAGACAGAACTCCTACGAGCAGTACTTC
>TRBV5-1|TRBJ1-3|-|-
CASSFRGQMDSGNTIYF
TGCGCCAGCAGCTTTCGGGGACAAATGGACTCTGGAAACACCATATATTTT
>TRBV6-1|TRBJ1-5|-|-
CASSEVSNQPQHF
TGTGCCAGCAGTGAAGTATCGAATCAGCCCCAGCATTTT
>TRBV6-2/TRBV6-3|TRBJ2-1|TRBD2|-
CASSYPAGGPGEQFF
TGTGCCAGCAGTTACCCTGCGGGAGGGCCGGGTGAGCAGTTCTTC
>TRBV10-3|TRBJ1-2|-|-
CAISEREIGGYTF
TGTGCCATCAGTGAAAGGGAGATCGGAGGCTACACCTTC
>TRBV3-1/TRBV3-2|TRBJ2-2|-|once
CASSPRDTYTGELFF
TGTGCCAGCAGCCCCCGGGACACCTACACCGGGGAGCTGTTTTTT
>TRBV25-1|TRBJ1-1|-|-
CASSDLLRTEAFF
TGTGCCAGCAGTGACCTCCTTCGCACTGAAGCTTTCTTT